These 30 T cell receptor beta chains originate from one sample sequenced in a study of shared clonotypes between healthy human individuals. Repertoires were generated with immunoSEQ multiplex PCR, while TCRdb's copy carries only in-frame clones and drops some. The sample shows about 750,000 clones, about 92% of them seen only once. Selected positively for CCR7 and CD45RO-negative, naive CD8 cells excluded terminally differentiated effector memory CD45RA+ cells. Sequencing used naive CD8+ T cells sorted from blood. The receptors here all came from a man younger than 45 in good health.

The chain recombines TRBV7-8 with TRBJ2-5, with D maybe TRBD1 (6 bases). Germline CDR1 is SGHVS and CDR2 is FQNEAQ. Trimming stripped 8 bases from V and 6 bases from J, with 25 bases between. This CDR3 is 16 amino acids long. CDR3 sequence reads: CASSPFTQGKIKTQYF. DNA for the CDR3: TGTGCCAGCTCTCCTTTTACACAGGGAAAGATAAAGACCCAGTACTTC.

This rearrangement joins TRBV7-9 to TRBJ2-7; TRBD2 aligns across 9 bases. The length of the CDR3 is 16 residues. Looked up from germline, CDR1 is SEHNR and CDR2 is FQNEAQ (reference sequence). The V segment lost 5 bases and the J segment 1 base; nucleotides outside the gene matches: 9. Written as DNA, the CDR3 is TGTGCCAGCAGCGATTCTAGCGGGAAGTTTTCCTACGAGCAGTACTTC. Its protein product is CASSDSSGKFSYEQYF. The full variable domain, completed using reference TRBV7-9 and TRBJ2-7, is DTGVSQNPRHKITKRGQNVTFRCDPISEHNRLYWYRQTLGQGPEFLTYFQNEAQLEKSRLLSDRFSAERPKGSFSTLEIQRTEQGDSAMYLCASSDSSGKFSYEQYFGPGTRLTVT.

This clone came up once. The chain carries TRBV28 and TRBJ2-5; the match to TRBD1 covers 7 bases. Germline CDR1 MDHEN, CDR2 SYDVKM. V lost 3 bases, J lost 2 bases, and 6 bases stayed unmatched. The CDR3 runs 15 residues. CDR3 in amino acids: CASSLGPGQQETQYF. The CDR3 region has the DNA TGTGCCAGCAGTTTGGGGCCGGGACAGCAAGAGACCCAGTACTTC.

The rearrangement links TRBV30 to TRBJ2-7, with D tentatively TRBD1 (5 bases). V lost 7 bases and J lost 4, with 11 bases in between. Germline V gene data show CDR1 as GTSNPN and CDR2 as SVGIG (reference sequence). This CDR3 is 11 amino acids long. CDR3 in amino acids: CASQGVYEQYF. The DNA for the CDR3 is TGTGCCTCCCAAGGGGTTTACGAGCAGTACTTC.

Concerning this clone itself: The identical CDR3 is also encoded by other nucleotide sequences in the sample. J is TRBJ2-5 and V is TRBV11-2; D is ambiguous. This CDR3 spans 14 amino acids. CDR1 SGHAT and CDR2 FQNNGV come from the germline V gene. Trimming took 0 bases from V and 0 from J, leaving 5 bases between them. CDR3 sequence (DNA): TGTGCCAGCAGCTTAGACCGGGACCAAGAGACCCAGTACTTC. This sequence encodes CASSLDRDQETQYF.

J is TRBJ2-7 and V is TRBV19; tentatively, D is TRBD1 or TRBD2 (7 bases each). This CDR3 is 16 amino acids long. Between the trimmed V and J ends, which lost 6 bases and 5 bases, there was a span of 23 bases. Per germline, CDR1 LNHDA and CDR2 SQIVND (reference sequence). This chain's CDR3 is CASSAGGGLLRNEQYF. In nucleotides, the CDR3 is TGTGCCAGTAGCGCAGGGGGGGGCCTATTGAGGAACGAGCAGTACTTC.

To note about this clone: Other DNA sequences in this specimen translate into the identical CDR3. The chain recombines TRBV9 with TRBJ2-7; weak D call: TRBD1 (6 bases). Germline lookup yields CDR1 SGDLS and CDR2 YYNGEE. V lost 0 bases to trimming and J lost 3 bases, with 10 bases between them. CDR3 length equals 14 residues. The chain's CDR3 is CASSVEQGGYEQYF. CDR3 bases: TGTGCCAGCAGCGTAGAACAGGGCGGCTACGAGCAGTACTTC.

The CDR3: CASSQVLAGVRDTQYF. The CDR3 nucleotides are TGCGCCAGCAGCCAAGTACTAGCGGGAGTTCGGGATACGCAGTATTTT. The chain recombines TRBV4-1 with TRBJ2-3; 11 nucleotides match TRBD2. The germline V gene encodes CDR1 MGHRA and CDR2 YSYEKL. V was clipped by 1 base and J by 6 bases; unmatched bases: 6. This CDR3 has 16 amino acids.

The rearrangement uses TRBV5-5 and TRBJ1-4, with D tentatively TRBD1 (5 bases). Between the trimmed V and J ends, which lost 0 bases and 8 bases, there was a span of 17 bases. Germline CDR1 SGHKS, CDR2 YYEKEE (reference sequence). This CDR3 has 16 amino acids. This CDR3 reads CASSLEYPGRKEKLFF. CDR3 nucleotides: TGTGCCAGCAGCTTGGAGTACCCGGGACGGAAGGAAAAACTGTTTTTT.

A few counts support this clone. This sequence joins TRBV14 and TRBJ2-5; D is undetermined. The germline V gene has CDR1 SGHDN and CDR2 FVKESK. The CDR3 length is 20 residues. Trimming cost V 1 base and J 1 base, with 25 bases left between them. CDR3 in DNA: TGTGCCAGCAGCCAAGCGCACACGTCCGTCCGTAAGGGTGTCCAAGAGACCCAGTACTTC. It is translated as CASSQAHTSVRKGVQETQYF.

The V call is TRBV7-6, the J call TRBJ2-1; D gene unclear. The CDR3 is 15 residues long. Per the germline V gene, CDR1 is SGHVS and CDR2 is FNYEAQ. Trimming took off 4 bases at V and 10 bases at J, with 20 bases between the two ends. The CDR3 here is CASSSPTHWDSEQFF. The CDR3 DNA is TGTGCCAGCAGCTCGCCCACCCACTGGGATAGCGAGCAGTTCTTC.

The CDR3 here is CASSSTSWGWYEQYF. The CDR3 DNA is TGTGCCAGCAGCTCAACTAGCTGGGGTTGGTACGAGCAGTACTTC. The chain has TRBV7-9 and TRBJ2-7, with D possibly TRBD2 on 6 matching bases. V was clipped by 4 bases and J by 4 bases, with 17 bases between them. Germline values: CDR1 SEHNR, CDR2 FQNEAQ (reference sequence). This CDR3 spans 15 amino acids.

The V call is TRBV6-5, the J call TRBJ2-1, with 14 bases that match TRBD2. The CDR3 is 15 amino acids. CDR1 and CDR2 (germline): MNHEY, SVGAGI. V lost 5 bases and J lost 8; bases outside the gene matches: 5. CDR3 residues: CASSPGLAGVYEQFF. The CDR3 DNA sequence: TGTGCCAGCAGTCCGGGACTAGCGGGAGTTTATGAGCAGTTCTTC.

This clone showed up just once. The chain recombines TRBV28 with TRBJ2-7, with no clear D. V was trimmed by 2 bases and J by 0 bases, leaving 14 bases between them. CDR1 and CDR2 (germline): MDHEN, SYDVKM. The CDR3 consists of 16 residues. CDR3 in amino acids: CASSLNSGRRSYEQYF. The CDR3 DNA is TGTGCCAGCAGTTTAAATAGTGGCAGACGCTCCTACGAGCAGTACTTC.

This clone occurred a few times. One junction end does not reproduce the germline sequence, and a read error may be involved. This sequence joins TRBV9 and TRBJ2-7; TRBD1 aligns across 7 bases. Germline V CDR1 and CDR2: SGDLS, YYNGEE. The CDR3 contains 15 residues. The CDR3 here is CASSPPGQRSYELYF. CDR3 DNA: TGTGCCAGCAGCCCCCCGGGACAGAGATCATACGAGCTGTACTTC.

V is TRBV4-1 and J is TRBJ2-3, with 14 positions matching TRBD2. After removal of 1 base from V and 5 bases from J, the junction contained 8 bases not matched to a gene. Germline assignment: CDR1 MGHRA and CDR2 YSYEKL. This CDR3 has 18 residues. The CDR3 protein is CASSQVETSGRVGDTQYF. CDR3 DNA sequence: TGCGCCAGCAGCCAAGTCGAGACTAGCGGGAGGGTTGGAGATACGCAGTATTTT.

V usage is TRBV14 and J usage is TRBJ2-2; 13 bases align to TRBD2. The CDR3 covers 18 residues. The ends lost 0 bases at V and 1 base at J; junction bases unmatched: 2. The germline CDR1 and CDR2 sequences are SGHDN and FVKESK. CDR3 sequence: CASSQDWTSGRNTGELFF. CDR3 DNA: TGTGCCAGCAGCCAAGATTGGACTAGCGGGAGGAACACCGGGGAGCTGTTTTTT.

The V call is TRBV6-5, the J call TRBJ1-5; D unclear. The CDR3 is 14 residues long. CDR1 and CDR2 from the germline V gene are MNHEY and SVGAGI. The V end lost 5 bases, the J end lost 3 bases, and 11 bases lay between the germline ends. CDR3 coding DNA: TGTGCCAGCAGTCCCGGAGCAAACAATCAGCCCCAGCATTTT. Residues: CASSPGANNQPQHF.

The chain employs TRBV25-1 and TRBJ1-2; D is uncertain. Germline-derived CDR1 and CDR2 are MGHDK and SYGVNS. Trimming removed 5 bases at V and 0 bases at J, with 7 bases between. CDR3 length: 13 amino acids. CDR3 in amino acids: CASSFNTNYGYTF. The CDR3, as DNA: TGTGCCAGCAGTTTCAACACTAACTATGGCTACACCTTC.

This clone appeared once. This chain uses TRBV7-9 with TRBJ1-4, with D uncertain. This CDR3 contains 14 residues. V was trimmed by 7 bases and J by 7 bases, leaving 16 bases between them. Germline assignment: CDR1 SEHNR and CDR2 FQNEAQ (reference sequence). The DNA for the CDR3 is TGTGCCAGCATCTCAGAAGGTTACAGTGAAAAACTGTTTTTT. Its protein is CASISEGYSEKLFF.

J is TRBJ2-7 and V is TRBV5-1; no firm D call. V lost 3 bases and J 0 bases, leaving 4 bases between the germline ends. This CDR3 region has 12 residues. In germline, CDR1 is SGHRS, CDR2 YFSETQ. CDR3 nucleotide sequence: TGCGCCAGCAGCTGGAGCTCCTACGAGCAGTACTTC. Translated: CASSWSSYEQYF. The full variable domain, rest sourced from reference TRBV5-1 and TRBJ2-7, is KAGVTQTPRYLIKTRGQQVTLSCSPISGHRSVSWYQQTPGQGLQFLFEYFSETQRNKGNFPGRFSGRQFSNSRSEMNVSTLELGDSALYLCASSWSSYEQYFGPGTRLTVT.

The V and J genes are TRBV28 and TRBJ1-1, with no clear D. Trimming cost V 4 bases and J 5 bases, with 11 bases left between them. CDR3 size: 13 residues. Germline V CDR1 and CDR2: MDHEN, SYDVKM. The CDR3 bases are TGTGCCAGCAGTTCGTCCCGCGGTACTGAAGCTTTCTTT. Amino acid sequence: CASSSSRGTEAFF.

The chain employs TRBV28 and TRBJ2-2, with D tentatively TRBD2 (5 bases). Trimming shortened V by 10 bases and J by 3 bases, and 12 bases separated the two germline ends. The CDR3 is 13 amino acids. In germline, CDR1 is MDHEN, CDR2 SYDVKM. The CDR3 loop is CAISRGYTGELFF. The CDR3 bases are TGTGCCATATCACGGGGATACACCGGGGAGCTGTTTTTT.

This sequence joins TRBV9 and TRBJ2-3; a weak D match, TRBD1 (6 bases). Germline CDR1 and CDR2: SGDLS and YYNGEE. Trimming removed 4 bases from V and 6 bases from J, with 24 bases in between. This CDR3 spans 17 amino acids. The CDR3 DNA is TGTGCCAGCAGCTCTCCCAGGGGAAAAGGGCGGTCGGATACGCAGTATTTT. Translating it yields CASSSPRGKGRSDTQYF.

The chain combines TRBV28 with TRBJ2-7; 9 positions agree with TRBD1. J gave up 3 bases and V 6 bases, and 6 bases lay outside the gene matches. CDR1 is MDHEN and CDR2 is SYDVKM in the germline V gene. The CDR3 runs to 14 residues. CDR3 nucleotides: TGTGCCAGCAGAAGGACAGGGGACTACTACGAGCAGTACTTC. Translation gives CASRRTGDYYEQYF. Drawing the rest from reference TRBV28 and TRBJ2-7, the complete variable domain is DVKVTQSSRYLVKRTGEKVFLECVQDMDHENMFWYRQDPGLGLRLIYFSYDVKMKEKGDIPEGYSVSREKKERFSLILESASTNQTSMYLCASRRTGDYYEQYFGPGTRLTVT.

CDR3 coding DNA: TGTGCCAGCAGCTACGGGACACTCACCGGGGAGCTGTTTTTT. Its translation: CASSYGTLTGELFF. The V gene is TRBV5-5, the J gene TRBJ2-2, with D possibly matching TRBD1 (6 bases). The CDR3 runs 14 residues. Trimming took 3 bases from V and 4 from J, leaving 10 bases between them. Germline values: CDR1 SGHKS, CDR2 YYEKEE (reference sequence).

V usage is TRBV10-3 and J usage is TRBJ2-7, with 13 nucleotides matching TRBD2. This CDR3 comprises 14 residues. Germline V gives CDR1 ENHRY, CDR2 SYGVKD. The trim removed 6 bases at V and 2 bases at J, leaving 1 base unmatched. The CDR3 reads CAISTSGRAYEQYF. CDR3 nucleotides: TGTGCCATCAGCACTAGCGGGAGGGCCTACGAGCAGTACTTC.

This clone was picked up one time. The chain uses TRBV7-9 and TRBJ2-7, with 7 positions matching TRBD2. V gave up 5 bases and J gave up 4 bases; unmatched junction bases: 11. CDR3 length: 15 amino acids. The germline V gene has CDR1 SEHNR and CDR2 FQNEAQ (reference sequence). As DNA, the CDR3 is TGTGCCAGCAGCCGCGGGAGCGGGACGTGGTACGAGCAGTACTTC. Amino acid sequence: CASSRGSGTWYEQYF. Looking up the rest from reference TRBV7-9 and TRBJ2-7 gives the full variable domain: DTGVSQNPRHKITKRGQNVTFRCDPISEHNRLYWYRQTLGQGPEFLTYFQNEAQLEKSRLLSDRFSAERPKGSFSTLEIQRTEQGDSAMYLCASSRGSGTWYEQYFGPGTRLTVT.

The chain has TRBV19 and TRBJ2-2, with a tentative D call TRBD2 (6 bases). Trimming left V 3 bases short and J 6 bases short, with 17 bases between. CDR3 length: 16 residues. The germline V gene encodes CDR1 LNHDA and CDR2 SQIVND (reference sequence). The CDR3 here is CASSIPRFGSSGELFF. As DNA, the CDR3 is TGTGCCAGTAGTATCCCCAGGTTCGGGAGCTCCGGGGAGCTGTTTTTT.

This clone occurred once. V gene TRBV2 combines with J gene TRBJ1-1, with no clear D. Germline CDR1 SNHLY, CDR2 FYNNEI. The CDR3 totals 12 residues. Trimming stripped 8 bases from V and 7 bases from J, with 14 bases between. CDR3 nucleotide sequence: TGTGCCAGCTGGGAGCGGCAGAGTGAAGCTTTCTTT. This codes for CASWERQSEAFF.